These 21 T cell receptor beta chains originate from one sample sequenced in a study of T cells in Graves' hyperthyroidism and ophthalmopathy. From RNA transcripts, TCR beta CDR3 regions were amplified. The primer set for the first-round RT-PCR of the TCR CDR3 was HTBI. TCRdb independently ran MiXCR on the multiplex PCR reads; one entry per CDR3 protein. The table includes 250,000 to 300,000 distinct CDR3 sequences, roughly 15% detected once. Sequencing was done on a sample of blood. These receptors were taken from a woman aged 25-40 years with Graves' hyperthyroidism that later progressed to Graves' ophthalmopathy.

The J gene is TRBJ2-7, the V gene TRBV9, with 7 nucleotides matching TRBD1. V shed 3 bases, J shed 3 bases, and the junction held 6 bases outside the gene matches. This CDR3 has 14 amino acids. The germline V gene has CDR1 SGDLS and CDR2 YYNGEE. Written as DNA, the CDR3 is TGTGCCAGCAGCGCAACAGGGGTCGGCTACGAGCAGTACTTC. Protein product: CASSATGVGYEQYF.

This clonotype was counted ten times or more. The rearrangement uses TRBV18 and TRBJ2-1; the D is unclear. Trimming shortened V by 2 bases and J by 3 bases, and 8 bases separated the two germline ends. The CDR3 contains 14 residues. From germline, CDR1 is KGHSH and CDR2 LQKENI. In DNA form, the CDR3 reads TGTGCCAGCTCACCAAGTTCTATCTACAATGAGCAGTTCTTC. Translating it yields CASSPSSIYNEQFF.

The chain joins TRBV19 to TRBJ2-1; no clear D gene. Germline V gives CDR1 LNHDA, CDR2 SQIVND (reference sequence). V gave up 4 bases and J gave up 7 bases, with 14 bases separating them. This CDR3 contains 14 residues. The CDR3 here is CASSTPHGRNEQFF. CDR3 in DNA: TGTGCCAGTAGTACCCCTCATGGGCGGAATGAGCAGTTCTTC.

CDR3 residues: CASSDGQAFSNQPQHF. CDR3 in DNA: TGTGCCAGCAGTGACGGACAGGCCTTTAGCAATCAGCCCCAGCATTTT. The chain recombines TRBV6-2 or TRBV6-3 with TRBJ1-5, with 7 bases matching TRBD1. Germline CDR1 is MNHEY and CDR2 is SVGEGT. The trim removed 5 bases at V and 0 bases at J, leaving 7 bases unmatched. CDR3 length: 16 residues.

To note about this clonotype: A much larger clone sits a single nucleotide away, making a read error possible. The chain carries TRBV19 and TRBJ1-5; 7 nucleotides match TRBD1. With 8 bases clipped from V and 2 bases from J, the junction kept 9 bases outside the gene matches. Per the germline V gene, CDR1 is LNHDA and CDR2 is SQIVND (reference sequence). This CDR3 comprises 15 residues. The CDR3 loop is CASRKTGTGNQPQHF. Written as DNA, the CDR3 is TGTGCCAGTCGTAAAACGGGGACAGGCAATCAGCCCCAGCATTTT.

This clonotype was seen at least ten times. The genes are TRBV2 and TRBJ2-2, with a possible D match to TRBD2 (6 bases). Germline values: CDR1 SNHLY, CDR2 FYNNEI. The CDR3 is made up of 14 amino acids. V lost 7 bases and J 2 bases, leaving 11 bases between the germline ends. As DNA, the CDR3 is TGTGCCAGCAAGGCGCGGGGCAACACCGGGGAGCTGTTTTTT. This translates into CASKARGNTGELFF.

As concerns this clonotype: A read error is possible here, since a much larger clone lies one base away. CDR3: CASSLNPDSPHEPQHF. The CDR3 DNA reads TGTGCCAGCAGTTTAAACCCCGACAGTCCCCATGAGCCCCAGCATTTT. V is TRBV12-3 or TRBV12-4 and J is TRBJ1-5; D perhaps matches TRBD1 (5 bases). V was clipped by 2 bases and J by 8 bases, with 19 bases between them. The CDR3 loop spans 16 amino acids.

This clonotype was seen more than once but under ten times. This chain connects TRBV5-1 to TRBJ2-5, with 9 bases lining up with TRBD1. V trimming: 0 bases; J trimming: 5 bases; junction bases outside the gene matches: 5. The germline V gene encodes CDR1 SGHRS and CDR2 YFSETQ. This CDR3 contains 15 residues. CDR3: CASSLEGTGSETQYF. In DNA, the CDR3 is TGCGCCAGCAGCTTGGAGGGGACAGGGAGTGAGACCCAGTACTTC.

In this sample, this clonotype turned up many times. The chain joins TRBV6-2 or TRBV6-3 to TRBJ1-5; unclear D gene. There are 15 residues in the CDR3. Deletions cut 7 bases from V and 4 bases from J, with 17 bases between. Germline loops: CDR1 MNHEY, CDR2 SVGEGT. The chain's CDR3 is CASTPSGAANQPQHF. The CDR3 DNA is TGTGCCAGCACCCCATCAGGAGCGGCTAATCAGCCCCAGCATTTT.

This clonotype was detected many times. The chain combines TRBV27 with TRBJ2-1; D possibly corresponds to TRBD2 (6 bases). This CDR3 is 13 amino acids long. CDR1 and CDR2 (germline): MNHEY, SMNVEV (reference sequence). Trimming took 5 bases from V and 9 from J, leaving 14 bases between them. CDR3 nucleotide sequence: TGTGCCAGCAGTACTCCGGGAGTAGGTGAGCAGTTCTTC. Protein: CASSTPGVGEQFF.

The chain carries TRBV6-1 and TRBJ2-3; 13 bases are a match to TRBD2. Germline V gene data show CDR1 as MNHNS and CDR2 as SASEGT. Trimming cost V 5 bases and J 1 base; bases outside gene matches: 3. This CDR3 comprises 16 residues. The CDR3 bases are TGTGCCAGCAGTCGACTAGCGGGAGGAGGCACAGATACGCAGTATTTT. It translates to CASSRLAGGGTDTQYF.

The sample holds many counts of this clonotype. The chain uses TRBV2 and TRBJ2-5; D gene uncertain. Germline values: CDR1 SNHLY, CDR2 FYNNEI. The CDR3 consists of 12 residues. The ends were cut back, 6 bases at V and 1 base at J, with 6 bases in the middle. The DNA for the CDR3 is TGTGCCAGCAGGTCCCTCCAAGAGACCCAGTACTTC. Its protein is CASRSLQETQYF.

V usage is TRBV20-1 and J usage is TRBJ1-2, with TRBD1 as a possible D gene (5 bases). Germline loops: CDR1 DFQATT, CDR2 SNEGSKA (reference sequence). This CDR3 is 14 amino acids long. V was trimmed by 6 bases and J by 5 bases, leaving 19 bases between them. The CDR3, as DNA: TGCAGTGCAGCCCCTCCCGGGGGGTGGTATGGCTACACCTTC. Its protein is CSAAPPGGWYGYTF.

This clonotype has ten or more counts. The chain couples TRBV13 to TRBJ2-7; D perhaps matches TRBD1 (5 bases). This CDR3 spans 13 amino acids. V shed 6 bases and J shed 2 bases, with 11 bases lying between them. The germline gives CDR1 PRHDT, CDR2 FYEKMQ (reference sequence). CDR3 coding DNA: TGTGCCAGCAGTTCAACAGGAGCCTACGAGCAGTACTTC. It yields the protein CASSSTGAYEQYF.

In this sample, this clonotype turned up many times. V is TRBV20-1 and J is TRBJ2-1; TRBD2 aligns across 14 bases. V was pared by 1 base and J by 7 bases, with 6 bases of the junction left unmatched. The CDR3 contains 16 residues. Germline V gene sequence: CDR1 DFQATT, CDR2 SNEGSKA (reference sequence). CDR3 DNA sequence: TGCAGTGCTAGAGGGACTAGCGGGAGGATATTGAATGAGCAGTTCTTC. It is translated as CSARGTSGRILNEQFF.

In this sample, this clonotype turned up many times. The J gene is TRBJ2-1, the V gene TRBV29-1; D is unresolved. The CDR3 consists of 11 residues. Germline CDR1 SQVTM, CDR2 ANQGSEA. Between the trimmed V and J ends, which lost 5 bases and 4 bases, there was a span of 6 bases. Here the CDR3 reads CSVSSYNEQFF. As DNA, the CDR3 is TGCAGCGTTAGTAGTTACAATGAGCAGTTCTTC.

This sequence joins TRBV28 and TRBJ2-3; a weak D match, TRBD1 (7 bases). V lost 5 bases and J lost 1, with 19 bases in between. In germline, CDR1 is MDHEN, CDR2 SYDVKM. The CDR3 spans 17 residues. The CDR3 nucleotides are TGTGCCAGCAGTCCGCGCGGGACAGTCGAGGGCACAGATACGCAGTATTTT. Translating it yields CASSPRGTVEGTDTQYF.

This clonotype was detected ten times or more. The chain joins TRBV20-1 to TRBJ2-7; TRBD2 is a possible D gene (6 bases). CDR3 size: 13 residues. Germline-derived CDR1 and CDR2 are DFQATT and SNEGSKA (reference sequence). Trimming took 0 bases from V and 7 from J, leaving 13 bases between them. The CDR3 here is CSARELTGVEQYF. CDR3 DNA: TGCAGTGCTAGAGAGCTAACGGGAGTTGAGCAGTACTTC.

The sample holds many counts of this clonotype. V is TRBV28 and J is TRBJ1-2, with no clear D. The length of the CDR3 is 16 residues. CDR1 MDHEN and CDR2 SYDVKM come from the germline V gene. V was trimmed by 1 base and J by 2 bases, leaving 14 bases between them. In nucleotides, the CDR3 is TGTGCCAGCAGTTTATTTGCAGGAACAAGGAACTATGGCTACACCTTC. Its protein product is CASSLFAGTRNYGYTF.

This clonotype has a count of ten or more. The chain is built from TRBV3-1 and TRBJ2-7; either TRBD1 or TRBD2 may fit D (5 bases each). The CDR3 runs 16 residues. The germline V and J ends were trimmed by 4 bases and 3 bases, with 19 bases remaining between them. CDR1 and CDR2 (germline): LGHDT, YNNKEL (reference sequence). The CDR3 DNA sequence: TGTGCCAGCAGCCTTCGTTGGGCAGGGCGGGTCTACGAGCAGTACTTC. Its translation is CASSLRWAGRVYEQYF.

The V call is TRBV7-6, the J call TRBJ1-3; D remains unclear. The CDR3 totals 15 residues. CDR1 SGHVS and CDR2 FNYEAQ come from the germline V gene. V lost 5 bases to trimming and J lost 0 bases, with 11 bases between them. The DNA for the CDR3 is TGTGCCAGCAGCCCAGACTTCTTCTCTGGAAACACCATATATTTT. It is translated as CASSPDFFSGNTIYF.